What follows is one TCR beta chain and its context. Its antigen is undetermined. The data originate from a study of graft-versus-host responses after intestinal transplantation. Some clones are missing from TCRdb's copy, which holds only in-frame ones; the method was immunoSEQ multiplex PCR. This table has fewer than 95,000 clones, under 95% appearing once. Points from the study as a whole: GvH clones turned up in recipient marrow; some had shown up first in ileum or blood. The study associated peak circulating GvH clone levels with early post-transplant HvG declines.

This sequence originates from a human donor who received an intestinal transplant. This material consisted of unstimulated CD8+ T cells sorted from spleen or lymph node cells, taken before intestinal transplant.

The CDR3 coding sequence is TGTGCCAGCAGCTCGCCCCTATTAGCGGGGGGCTACAATGAGCAGTTCTTC. Protein product: CASSSPLLAGGYNEQFF. The rearrangement uses TRBV7-8 and TRBJ2-1; 10 bases agree with TRBD2. Germline lookup yields CDR1 SGHVS and CDR2 FQNEAQ. Trimming at V came to 4 bases and at J to 3 bases, leaving 9 bases not matched to a gene. This CDR3 has 17 residues.